Presented here are 20 T cell receptor beta chains from one specimen sequenced in a study of response to subunit inactivated influenza vaccine. MiXCR, run by TCRdb on the RT-PCR reads, gives a single entry per CDR3 protein. The table includes about 240,000 distinct CDR3 sequences, 9% to 15% detected once. Sequencing used non-naive T cells sorted from PBMCs, obtained approximately 15 days before vaccination. The receptors were gathered from a man aged 50-60 years who received an inactivated influenza vaccine.

This clonotype was observed many times. The J gene is TRBJ2-7, the V gene TRBV7-3; D remains ambiguous. Trimming took 2 bases from V and 4 from J, leaving 12 bases between them. The CDR3 is made up of 14 amino acids. The germline CDR1 and CDR2 sequences are SGHTA and FQGTGA. CDR3 sequence: CASSLQAGKYEQYF. CDR3 in DNA: TGTGCCAGCAGCTTACAGGCAGGAAAATACGAGCAGTACTTC.

V usage is TRBV9 and J usage is TRBJ2-1; 7 bases align to TRBD1. CDR1 is SGDLS and CDR2 is YYNGEE in the germline V gene. The CDR3 totals 13 residues. The V gene end was trimmed by 3 bases and the J gene end by 9 bases; junction bases not matched to a gene: 6. As DNA, the CDR3 is TGTGCCAGCAGCGCCCGACAGGGCGGTGAGCAGTTCTTC. Translation gives CASSARQGGEQFF.

This clonotype was counted at least ten times. The chain carries TRBV6-5 and TRBJ2-5; D is perhaps TRBD2 (6 bases). Trimming shortened V by 4 bases and J by 4 bases, and 16 bases separated the two germline ends. CDR1 and CDR2 from the germline V gene are MNHEY and SVGAGI. This CDR3 comprises 15 residues. For the CDR3, the DNA is TGTGCCAGCAGTTTTATGGGACTTGACTCAGAGACCCAGTACTTC. Protein product: CASSFMGLDSETQYF.

This clonotype appeared a few times. The chain uses TRBV9 and TRBJ2-2; D is ambiguous. Germline V gives CDR1 SGDLS, CDR2 YYNGEE. Trimming stripped 4 bases from V and 7 bases from J, with 14 bases between. This CDR3 has 14 residues. CDR3 bases: TGTGCCAGCAGCCCCTCCCGTTGGGACGGGGAGCTGTTTTTT. The encoded protein is CASSPSRWDGELFF.

This chain joins TRBV23-1 and TRBJ2-1, with TRBD2 matching over 9 bases. TRBV23-1 is treated as an ORF (open reading frame) with a function not yet certain. The junction had 10 bases not matched to a gene; V was cut back by 7 bases and J by 0 bases. This CDR3 comprises 17 residues. CDR3 loop: CASNVLAGPFSYNEQFF. The CDR3 nucleotides are TGCGCCAGCAATGTACTAGCGGGCCCTTTCTCCTACAATGAGCAGTTCTTC.

This clonotype was observed a handful of times. V gene TRBV10-3 combines with J gene TRBJ2-5, with a possible D match to TRBD2 (5 bases). The V and J ends lost 3 bases and 1 base respectively, with 6 bases between them. Germline V gene sequence: CDR1 ENHRY, CDR2 SYGVKD. The CDR3 has 13 residues. CDR3 nucleotide sequence: TGTGCCATCAGTGACGGGATCCAAGAGACCCAGTACTTC. This codes for CAISDGIQETQYF.

The gene calls are TRBV11-2 and TRBJ1-6; the D is unclear. There are 14 residues in the CDR3. Germline loops: CDR1 SGHAT, CDR2 FQNNGV. The V end lost 5 bases, the J end lost 2 bases, and 7 bases lay between the germline ends. CDR3 DNA sequence: TGTGCCAGCAGCCCGAGCCCCTATAATTCACCCCTCCACTTT. Protein: CASSPSPYNSPLHF.

This clonotype was detected many times. J is TRBJ2-4 and V is TRBV7-6; 7 nucleotides match TRBD1. Germline-derived CDR1 and CDR2 are SGHVS and FNYEAQ. The CDR3 is made up of 18 amino acids. J gave up 2 bases and V 5 bases, and 15 bases lay outside the gene matches. CDR3: CASSPLLGQEKTKNIQYF. CDR3 DNA sequence: TGTGCCAGCAGCCCCCTACTCGGACAGGAAAAGACCAAAAACATTCAGTACTTC.

This clonotype was found a few times. CDR3 nucleotide sequence: TGTGCCACCAGCGGGTACGGTTCTAACTATGGCTACACCTTC. Translating gives CATSGYGSNYGYTF. V and J are TRBV15 and TRBJ1-2, with unresolved D. V dropped 5 bases and J dropped 0 bases, with 10 bases sitting between them. Germline-derived CDR1 and CDR2 are LNHNV and YYDKDF (reference sequence). The CDR3 length is 14 residues.

The chain has TRBV5-6 and TRBJ1-2; 9 nucleotides match TRBD1. Germline V gene sequence: CDR1 SGHDT, CDR2 YYEEEE. V lost 4 bases, J lost 8 bases, and 9 bases stayed unmatched. This CDR3 is built from 14 residues. CDR3 region: CASSADRGSGGYTF. The CDR3 bases are TGTGCCAGCAGCGCCGACAGGGGGTCCGGGGGCTACACCTTC.

This clonotype occurred a few times. The junction departs from germline at one end; a sequencing error may be responsible. The CDR3 here is CASRHRNDEKLFF. The CDR3 DNA reads as TGTGCCAGCAGGCACAGGAATGATGAAAAGCTGTTTTTT. The chain uses TRBV12-3 or TRBV12-4 and TRBJ1-4; weak D call: TRBD1 (5 bases). The CDR3 contains 13 residues.

There are many counts of this clonotype. The chain combines TRBV5-1 with TRBJ1-1; TRBD1 might be the D (6 bases). V was trimmed by 0 bases and J by 1 base, leaving 7 bases between them. This CDR3 spans 14 amino acids. CDR1 and CDR2 (germline): SGHRS, YFSETQ. The CDR3 loop is CASSLATGNTEAFF. The CDR3 coding sequence is TGCGCCAGCAGCTTGGCGACAGGGAACACTGAAGCTTTCTTT.

There are a few counts of this clonotype. The chain links TRBV5-5 to TRBJ2-1, with TRBD2 matching 11 bases. Germline V gene lookup returns CDR1 SGHKS and CDR2 YYEKEE (reference sequence). The CDR3 consists of 15 residues. J gave up 12 bases and V 4 bases, and 12 bases lay outside the gene matches. The chain's CDR3 is CASSLALTSGIGQFF. CDR3 in DNA: TGTGCCAGCAGCCTGGCCCTGACTAGCGGGATTGGGCAGTTCTTC.

This clonotype was found a few times. The chain uses TRBV4-3 and TRBJ2-1; D uncertain. CDR3 size: 13 residues. Germline lookup yields CDR1 LGHNA and CDR2 YSLEER. Trimming cost V 0 bases and J 7 bases, with 7 bases left between them. The DNA of the CDR3 is TGCGCCAGCAGCCAAGAGCCACAGAATGAGCAGTTCTTC. Translated: CASSQEPQNEQFF.

The CDR3 reads CASGKGFPSADTQYF. The CDR3, as DNA: TGTGCCAGCGGGAAGGGGTTTCCTTCCGCAGATACGCAGTATTTT. The rearrangement joins TRBV3-1 to TRBJ2-3; TRBD1 is a possible D gene (5 bases). The CDR3 extends over 15 amino acids. V was trimmed by 8 bases and J by 4 bases, leaving 19 bases between them. Germline-derived CDR1 and CDR2 are LGHDT and YNNKEL (reference sequence).

The chain recombines TRBV6-1 with TRBJ2-2; no firm D call. The germline gives CDR1 MNHNS, CDR2 SASEGT. V lost 6 bases, J lost 3 bases, and 5 bases lay in between. This CDR3 is 12 amino acids long. CDR3 in DNA: TGTGCCAGCAGGGTTTACACCGGGGAGCTGTTTTTT. Residues: CASRVYTGELFF.

There are a few counts of this clonotype. The chain joins TRBV28 to TRBJ2-2; D call uncertain. This CDR3 is 17 amino acids long. The V gene lost 1 base and the J gene lost 2 bases, with 14 bases spanning the gap. CDR1 and CDR2 from the germline V gene are MDHEN and SYDVKM. CDR3 protein: CASSLFAPGLNTGELFF. CDR3 in DNA: TGTGCCAGCAGTTTATTCGCTCCGGGTCTTAACACCGGGGAGCTGTTTTTT.

The rearrangement uses TRBV27 and TRBJ1-2; weak D call: TRBD1 (5 bases). The V gene lost 2 bases and the J gene lost 4 bases, with 14 bases spanning the gap. Germline CDR1 MNHEY, CDR2 SMNVEV (reference sequence). CDR3 size: 15 residues. CDR3 residues: CASSLNPRVGYGYTF. CDR3 DNA: TGTGCCAGCAGTTTAAACCCCAGGGTGGGCTATGGCTACACCTTC.

The genes are TRBV5-4 and TRBJ1-3, with no clear D. Trimming cost V 3 bases and J 0 bases, with 7 bases left between them. Germline V gene data show CDR1 as SGHNT and CDR2 as YYREEE (reference sequence). This CDR3 has 14 amino acids. CDR3 in DNA: TGTGCCAGCAGCTACGAGGGCTCTGGAAACACCATATATTTT. This codes for CASSYEGSGNTIYF.

This clonotype was picked up many times. This chain uses TRBV7-2 with TRBJ1-1; D possibly corresponds to TRBD1 (6 bases). The ends were cut back, 5 bases at V and 3 bases at J, with 16 bases in the middle. This CDR3 contains 15 residues. CDR1 and CDR2 from the germline V gene are SGHTA and FQGNSA. In DNA, the CDR3 is TGTGCCAGCAGCACCTTGGGGGCAGTCGACACTGAAGCTTTCTTT. Amino acids: CASSTLGAVDTEAFF.